The rows below give T cell receptor beta chains drawn from one sample of a study of blood T cell repertoires in COVID-19. This table comes from immunoSEQ multiplex PCR, and its TCRdb copy is limited to in-frame clones, with some not included. The sample has over 350,000 clones; more than 75% are singletons. Sample: PBMCs or T cells enriched from blood (not recorded which). These receptor sequences come from a woman aged 25 to 39 with acute COVID-19. Both conserved end residues are part of each CDR3. Fields, in order: clone size, V gene, CDR3 protein. Clone size is given for some rows only: seen once, a few or many times, or a class if the clone is expanded.

abundance: once; v_gene: TRBV28; CDR3aa: CASRPQNRLMRKLFF
abundance: -; v_gene: TRBV9; CDR3aa: CASSSQATSQGADTQYF
abundance: once; v_gene: TRBV30; CDR3aa: CACQRASGRYGYTF
abundance: -; v_gene: TRBV14; CDR3aa: CASSQERTGFRTYEQYF
abundance: -; v_gene: TRBV6-5; CDR3aa: CASSPQGFGSYEQYF
abundance: few; v_gene: TRBV4-2; CDR3aa: CASRQGQGKGGSPLHF
abundance: -; v_gene: TRBV4-1; CDR3aa: CASSPTVLGNTIYF
abundance: -; v_gene: TRBV6-5; CDR3aa: CASSYSMRGNTGELFF
abundance: -; v_gene: TRBV6-6; CDR3aa: CASSLSGASGGANTQYF
abundance: once; v_gene: TRBV19; CDR3aa: CASSIGQGFEQYF
abundance: -; v_gene: TRBV6-4; CDR3aa: CASSDFLYNEQFF
abundance: -; v_gene: TRBV6-2/TRBV6-3; CDR3aa: CASSYGHLNTGELFF
abundance: -; v_gene: TRBV3-1/TRBV3-2; CDR3aa: CASSQANRNTEAFF
abundance: once; v_gene: TRBV24-1; CDR3aa: CATSDLGTVYGYTF
abundance: -; v_gene: TRBV9; CDR3aa: CASSVGNRGTEAFF
abundance: -; v_gene: TRBV30; CDR3aa: CAWSVQGAHSSNQPQHF
abundance: -; v_gene: TRBV24-1; CDR3aa: CATSDLTSGGIIDTQYF
abundance: -; v_gene: TRBV6-5; CDR3aa: CASSSGTGRDTF
abundance: -; v_gene: TRBV7-3; CDR3aa: CASSSRLRGKNTEAFF
abundance: -; v_gene: TRBV6-4; CDR3aa: CASSPRGLAGGEQFF
abundance: -; v_gene: TRBV24-1; CDR3aa: CATSVPRRGTSGGTTDTQYF
abundance: -; v_gene: TRBV7-9; CDR3aa: CASSYTYEQYF
abundance: -; v_gene: TRBV5-1; CDR3aa: CASSPGLKTEAFF
abundance: -; v_gene: TRBV2; CDR3aa: CASSPSGLADTQYF
abundance: -; v_gene: TRBV5-5; CDR3aa: CASSELTGTYGYTF
abundance: few; v_gene: TRBV7-6; CDR3aa: CASSPGTGGNQPQHF
abundance: -; v_gene: TRBV29-1; CDR3aa: CSVAEPYGYTF
abundance: -; v_gene: TRBV28; CDR3aa: CASSFSGNDGEQYF
abundance: once; v_gene: TRBV2; CDR3aa: CASSEAPSGGISTDTQYF
abundance: -; v_gene: TRBV14; CDR3aa: CASSQEALAGFNEQFF
abundance: -; v_gene: TRBV5-5; CDR3aa: CASSLGRGNYGYTF
abundance: -; v_gene: TRBV15; CDR3aa: CATSSRRDTGELFF
abundance: -; v_gene: TRBV7-2; CDR3aa: CASSSGQGWGPDTQYF
abundance: few; v_gene: TRBV4-3; CDR3aa: CASSQGTGRYNEQFF
abundance: -; v_gene: TRBV3-1/TRBV3-2; CDR3aa: CASNQRGSKNIQYF
abundance: -; v_gene: TRBV18; CDR3aa: CASSLLAGYNEQFF
abundance: -; v_gene: TRBV27; CDR3aa: CASSPHPRGQPQHF
abundance: -; v_gene: TRBV7-2; CDR3aa: CASSASGARYEQYF
abundance: -; v_gene: TRBV19; CDR3aa: CASSTRYGANYGYTF
abundance: -; v_gene: TRBV20-1; CDR3aa: CSASRSSGGQSGEQFF
abundance: -; v_gene: TRBV2; CDR3aa: CASSEGRGNYGYTF
abundance: -; v_gene: TRBV30; CDR3aa: CAWSVGQGSRTIHF
abundance: few; v_gene: TRBV27; CDR3aa: CASSLFPGQNYGYTF
abundance: -; v_gene: TRBV10-1; CDR3aa: CAIYRDSPGAFF
abundance: -; v_gene: TRBV24-1; CDR3aa: CATRGTGQGDYGYTF
abundance: -; v_gene: TRBV10-2; CDR3aa: CASTGTSLSYEQYF
abundance: -; v_gene: TRBV7-3; CDR3aa: CASSVRQTDTQYF
abundance: -; v_gene: TRBV11-2; CDR3aa: CASSLALRSTGELFF
abundance: -; v_gene: TRBV18; CDR3aa: CASSPSSGGYNEQFF
abundance: once; v_gene: TRBV10-3; CDR3aa: CAISEDRTGNTIYF
abundance: -; v_gene: TRBV30; CDR3aa: CAWGDRAVNEQFF
abundance: -; v_gene: TRBV29-1; CDR3aa: CSGGGQGFSEQYF
abundance: -; v_gene: TRBV14; CDR3aa: CASSQDWGQGASYEQYF
abundance: -; v_gene: TRBV2; CDR3aa: CASSEVRSSYEQYF